The 31 T cell receptor beta chains given below trace back to one sample, sequenced in a study of OX40 agonist ivuxolimab in advanced cancers. The table came from immunoSEQ multiplex PCR; TCRdb's copy has only in-frame clones and leaves some out. The repertoire holds 49,000 or so clones, with about 85% as singletons. Source: CD4+ or CD8+ T cells sorted from blood, taken in a trial of the OX40 agonist ivuxolimab. These receptor sequences come from an adult with an advanced solid tumor such as melanoma, head and neck, liver or kidney cancer.

The rearrangement links TRBV6-6 to TRBJ2-1, with no clear D. With 2 bases removed from V and 3 bases from J, the gap between germline ends came to 11 bases. Germline CDR1 and CDR2: MNHNY and SVGAGI (reference sequence). CDR3 size: 15 residues. In nucleotides, the CDR3 is TGTGCCAGCAGTTACCATCGGACGCGCTACAATGAGCAGTTCTTC. Translating it yields CASSYHRTRYNEQFF.

The rearrangement joins TRBV6-6 to TRBJ2-2; D might be TRBD1 (5 bases). CDR1 is MNHNY, CDR2 SVGAGI, per germline (reference sequence). Trimming pared 4 bases from V and 0 bases from J, leaving 12 bases between. The CDR3 sequence is 16 residues long. CDR3 protein: CASSSLGATNTGELFF. The CDR3 DNA sequence: TGTGCCAGCAGTTCCCTAGGGGCAACGAACACCGGGGAGCTGTTTTTT.

This clone has just one count. This chain joins TRBV13 and TRBJ2-1, with D hard to call. There are 15 residues in the CDR3. V was clipped by 1 base and J by 9 bases, with 16 bases between them. Germline CDR1 is PRHDT and CDR2 is FYEKMQ (reference sequence). The CDR3 sequence is CASSLAGYRSSEQFF. The CDR3 DNA is TGTGCCAGCAGCTTAGCAGGATATAGGAGCAGTGAGCAGTTCTTC.

The chain uses TRBV27 and TRBJ2-1; D might be TRBD1 (5 bases). V was trimmed by 5 bases and J by 4 bases, leaving 18 bases between them. The germline gives CDR1 MNHEY, CDR2 SMNVEV (reference sequence). The CDR3 length is 16 residues. The CDR3 sequence is CASSLSQGPLYNEQFF. In nucleotides, the CDR3 is TGTGCCAGCAGTCTCTCCCAGGGTCCGCTATACAATGAGCAGTTCTTC.

Worth noting for this clone: The DNA is omitted, as the CDR3 cannot be located on it reliably, and the CDR3 follows TCRdb's listing. V usage is TRBV28 and J usage is TRBJ1-4. The CDR3 has 14 residues if both end residues are counted. Germline V CDR1 and CDR2: MDHEN, SYDVKM. The CDR3 is CASSSGQGGGKLFF.

V and J are TRBV6-6 and TRBJ1-6; 7 positions agree with TRBD1. In germline, CDR1 is MNHNY, CDR2 SVGAGI (reference sequence). CDR3 length: 15 residues. V shed 5 bases and J 5 bases; nucleotides not matched to a gene: 6. CDR3 DNA: TGTGCCAGCAGTCAGTCAGGGGGGCATAATTCACCCCTCCACTTT. This translates into CASSQSGGHNSPLHF.

V and J are TRBV4-1 and TRBJ2-7; no clear D. The CDR3 is 13 amino acids. CDR1 is MGHRA, CDR2 YSYEKL, per germline. Trimming took off 5 bases at V and 1 base at J, with 9 bases between the two ends. This chain's CDR3 is CASSEGPSYEQYF. The CDR3 DNA sequence: TGCGCCAGCAGCGAAGGGCCTTCCTACGAGCAGTACTTC.

The rearrangement uses TRBV4-1 and TRBJ1-1; D unclear. Deletions cut 1 base from V and 6 bases from J, with 15 bases between. The V gene's germline CDR1 is MGHRA and CDR2 YSYEKL. The CDR3 has 15 residues. The CDR3 bases are TGCGCCAGCAGCCAAGGATTGTGGGTAATTGCTGAAGCTTTCTTT. It encodes CASSQGLWVIAEAFF.

V and J are TRBV6-1 and TRBJ2-1; D is ambiguous. The CDR3 consists of 12 residues. The germline V and J ends were trimmed by 11 bases and 6 bases, with 14 bases remaining between them. Germline-derived CDR1 and CDR2 are MNHNS and SASEGT. The CDR3 spells CAAAFSFNEQFF. The CDR3 bases are TGTGCCGCAGCGTTTAGTTTCAATGAGCAGTTCTTC.

J is TRBJ1-1 and V is TRBV5-6, with D unclear. V gave up 1 base and J gave up 9 bases, with 10 bases separating them. The CDR3 has 12 residues. Per germline, CDR1 SGHDT and CDR2 YYEEEE. The DNA of the CDR3 is TGTGCCAGCAGCTTGCGACACTTGAAAGCTTTCTTT. It is translated as CASSLRHLKAFF.

V is TRBV10-3 and J is TRBJ2-7; 7 positions agree with TRBD1. The CDR3 loop spans 13 amino acids. The V gene end was trimmed by 5 bases and the J gene end by 2 bases; junction bases not matched to a gene: 3. The germline V gene encodes CDR1 ENHRY and CDR2 SYGVKD. DNA for the CDR3: TGTGCCATCAGTCTGGGACAGACCTACGAGCAGTACTTC. Protein: CAISLGQTYEQYF.

This chain links TRBV7-9 with TRBJ1-2; possible D gene TRBD1, 5 bases. The CDR3 consists of 13 residues. V was cut by 2 bases and J by 7 bases, with 11 bases left in between. Germline CDR1 reads SEHNR; CDR2 reads FQNEAQ (reference sequence). The CDR3 sequence is CASSLMGETGYTF. The CDR3 DNA sequence: TGTGCCAGCAGCTTAATGGGGGAAACTGGCTACACCTTC.

The CDR3 nucleotides read TGTGCCACCAGCGTGCGAGGTGTACGAGCGGGGCACTACGAGCAGTACTTC. It yields the protein CATSVRGVRAGHYEQYF. J is TRBJ2-7 and V is TRBV15; 7 positions agree with TRBD2. Germline V gives CDR1 LNHNV, CDR2 YYDKDF (reference sequence). Germline trimming cut 5 bases from V and 3 bases from J; bases unmatched to any gene: 16. CDR3 length: 17 residues.

The V call is TRBV7-3, the J call TRBJ2-3; 7 bases line up with TRBD1. The J segment lost 2 bases and the V segment lost 1 base, leaving 3 bases of the junction unmatched. The CDR3 is 15 residues long. CDR1 is SGHTA and CDR2 is FQGTGA in the germline V gene. Here the CDR3 DNA reads TGTGCCAGCAGCTTAAAAGGGGGCCCCACAGATACGCAGTATTTT. Protein: CASSLKGGPTDTQYF. Full variable domain (remainder filled in from reference TRBV7-3 and TRBJ2-3): GAGVSQTPSNKVTEKGKYVELRCDPISGHTALYWYRQSLGQGPEFLIYFQGTGAADDSGLPNDRFFAVRPEGSVSTLKIQRTERGDSAVYLCASSLKGGPTDTQYFGPGTRLTVL.

This sequence joins TRBV27 and TRBJ2-7; 7 bases match TRBD1. Germline V lookup: CDR1 MNHEY, CDR2 SMNVEV (reference sequence). The V gene end was trimmed by 5 bases and the J gene end by 1 base; junction bases not matched to a gene: 8. The length of the CDR3 is 15 residues. In nucleotides, the CDR3 is TGTGCCAGCAGTCCCCGGACAGGAAAGTCCTACGAGCAGTACTTC. The encoded protein is CASSPRTGKSYEQYF.

The V call is TRBV10-3, the J call TRBJ2-7; 8 bases agree with TRBD2. The CDR3 is made up of 16 amino acids. Losses at the gene ends were 2 bases for V and 7 bases for J; bases not matched to a gene: 13. The V gene's germline CDR1 is ENHRY and CDR2 SYGVKD. The CDR3 nucleotides read TGTGCCATCAGTGAGAATGCCCCAGCGGGAGAATCAGAGCAGTACTTC. Protein: CAISENAPAGESEQYF.

The J gene is TRBJ1-2, the V gene TRBV10-3; a weak D match, TRBD1 (6 bases). Germline V lookup: CDR1 ENHRY, CDR2 SYGVKD. The CDR3 covers 14 residues. V lost 3 bases and J lost 8, with 16 bases in between. The CDR3 DNA reads TGTGCCATCAGTGAAGGTGGGGGGCGAGGCGGCTACACCTTC. Amino acid sequence: CAISEGGGRGGYTF.

The CDR3 DNA sequence: TGTGCCAGCAGCTTATCTTGGACTAGGGATGGCCAAGAGACCCAGTACTTC. Translated: CASSLSWTRDGQETQYF. The chain recombines TRBV7-2 with TRBJ2-5; 7 nucleotides align to TRBD2. In germline, CDR1 is SGHTA, CDR2 FQGNSA. The CDR3 totals 17 residues. V dropped 2 bases and J dropped 1; count of bases not matched to a gene: 10.

The rearrangement links TRBV30 to TRBJ2-5, with D hard to call. Looked up from germline, CDR1 is GTSNPN and CDR2 is SVGIG (reference sequence). V lost 8 bases and J lost 2, with 15 bases in between. The CDR3 totals 13 residues. CDR3: CAHRALGQETQYF. The CDR3 bases are TGTGCCCATAGGGCCCTGGGGCAAGAGACCCAGTACTTC. The variable domain in full, completed from reference TRBV30 and TRBJ2-5, reads SQTIHQWPATLVQPVGSPLSLECTVEGTSNPNLYWYRQAAGRGLQLLFYSVGIGQISSEVPQNLSASRPQDRQFILSSKKLLLSDSGFYLCAHRALGQETQYFGPGTRLLVL.

The gene calls are TRBV27 and TRBJ2-5; 7 nucleotides align to TRBD2. The CDR3 contains 14 residues. J lost 4 bases, V lost 6 bases, and 8 bases had no gene match. Germline V lookup: CDR1 MNHEY, CDR2 SMNVEV (reference sequence). The CDR3 DNA follows: TGTGCCAGCAGCCATGGACTAGGGGTAGAGACCCAGTACTTC. As protein: CASSHGLGVETQYF.

The chain couples TRBV10-2 to TRBJ2-5; D tentatively reads TRBD1 or TRBD2 (5 bases each). The CDR3 has 15 amino acids. Germline V lookup: CDR1 WSHSY, CDR2 SAAADI. Trimming pared 6 bases from V and 4 bases from J, leaving 18 bases between. CDR3 residues: CASRMGPELLETQYF. CDR3 coding DNA: TGCGCCAGCAGAATGGGACCGGAGTTACTAGAGACCCAGTACTTC.

This clone was recorded only once. The chain is built from TRBV6-1 and TRBJ2-1; D is tentatively TRBD1 or TRBD2 (5 bases each). The CDR3 is 12 amino acids. Germline V lookup: CDR1 MNHNS, CDR2 SASEGT. V lost 5 bases to trimming and J lost 10 bases, with 12 bases between them. For the CDR3, the DNA is TGTGCCAGCAGTCCCTCGGGGCGGGAGCAGTTCTTC. Residues: CASSPSGREQFF.

As for this clone: Other DNA sequences of this sample code for an identical CDR3. The rearrangement links TRBV9 to TRBJ2-5; D is undetermined. Trimming stripped 0 bases from V and 4 bases from J, with 4 bases between. This CDR3 has 12 residues. Germline V gives CDR1 SGDLS, CDR2 YYNGEE. The CDR3 bases are TGTGCCAGCAGCGTAGCCGGAGAGACCCAGTACTTC. This codes for CASSVAGETQYF. The whole variable domain, filled in from reference TRBV9 and TRBJ2-5, reads DSGVTQTPKHLITATGQRVTLRCSPRSGDLSVYWYQQSLDQGLQFLIQYYNGEERAKGNILERFSAQQFPDLHSELNLSSLELGDSALYFCASSVAGETQYFGPGTRLLVL.

V gene TRBV18 combines with J gene TRBJ2-1, with TRBD2 matching over 10 bases. CDR1 and CDR2 from the germline V gene are KGHSH and LQKENI. V was pared by 3 bases and J by 8 bases, with 7 bases of the junction left unmatched. The CDR3 covers 15 residues. CDR3 sequence reads: CASSPGLAEGDEQFF. In DNA form, the CDR3 reads TGTGCCAGCTCACCCGGACTAGCGGAGGGCGATGAGCAGTTCTTC.

The chain combines TRBV28 with TRBJ1-6; D gene ambiguous. V was trimmed by 7 bases and J by 10 bases, leaving 5 bases between them. The CDR3 extends over 10 amino acids. Germline lookup yields CDR1 MDHEN and CDR2 SYDVKM. CDR3 protein: CASNGSPLHF. The CDR3 bases are TGTGCCAGCAACGGGTCACCCCTCCACTTT.

The V call is TRBV20-1, the J call TRBJ1-2, with D possibly matching TRBD1 (5 bases). Germline V lookup: CDR1 DFQATT, CDR2 SNEGSKA (reference sequence). CDR3 length: 11 residues. Deletions cut 3 bases from V and 8 bases from J, with 10 bases between. DNA of the CDR3: TGCAGTGCTAGTCTCGGGGGAGGCTACACCTTC. This gives the protein CSASLGGGYTF.

This sequence joins TRBV19 and TRBJ1-5; 7 bases align to TRBD1. V was clipped by 5 bases and J by 1 base; unmatched bases: 17. CDR3 length: 19 amino acids. Germline values: CDR1 LNHDA, CDR2 SQIVND (reference sequence). CDR3 coding DNA: TGTGCCAGTAGTCCCCGGAGTGCGGCAGGGGGGGGCAGCAATCAGCCCCAGCATTTT. This encodes CASSPRSAAGGGSNQPQHF.

The gene calls are TRBV6-1 and TRBJ1-1, with 9 bases aligning to TRBD1. Trimming took 6 bases from V and 10 from J; bases not matched to a gene: 6. The CDR3 loop spans 12 amino acids. Germline loops: CDR1 MNHNS, CDR2 SASEGT. CDR3 in amino acids: CASSARDRAAFF. CDR3 in DNA: TGTGCCAGCAGCGCAAGGGACAGGGCAGCTTTCTTT.

CDR3 protein: CASSAQREPSFYEQYF. The DNA for the CDR3 is TGTGCCAGCAGCGCACAGCGGGAGCCGAGTTTCTACGAGCAGTACTTC. This chain links TRBV7-8 with TRBJ2-7; TRBD2 matches at 8 bases. This CDR3 comprises 16 residues. The germline gives CDR1 SGHVS, CDR2 FQNEAQ. Losses at the gene ends were 5 bases for V and 3 bases for J; bases not matched to a gene: 12.

V usage is TRBV28 and J usage is TRBJ1-1; 7 bases line up with TRBD1. With V trimmed by 7 bases and J by 5 bases, 13 bases remained unmatched. Germline V gene sequence: CDR1 MDHEN, CDR2 SYDVKM. This CDR3 contains 15 residues. The DNA of the CDR3 is TGTGCCAGCATTTCACCCCGGACAGGAGGGACTGAAGCTTTCTTT. It encodes CASISPRTGGTEAFF.

The chain employs TRBV7-2 and TRBJ2-5, with TRBD1 identical over 7 bases. Germline loops: CDR1 SGHTA, CDR2 FQGNSA. The CDR3 consists of 13 residues. Trimming cost V 3 bases and J 13 bases; bases outside gene matches: 11. CDR3 nucleotide sequence: TGTGCCAGCAGCTTCTACGGACAGGCAATGGCGTACTTC. The encoded protein is CASSFYGQAMAYF. Combining the CDR3 with reference TRBV7-2 and TRBJ2-5 gives the whole variable domain GAGVSQSPSNKVTEKGKDVELRCDPISGHTALYWYRQSLGQGLEFLIYFQGNSAPDKSGLPSDRFSAERTGGSVSTLTIQRTQQEDSAVYLCASSFYGQAMAYFGPGTRLLVL.